This T cell receptor beta chain was found in a study of CXCR3-negative and CXCR3-positive naive CD8 T cells. The CDR3 has 14 amino acids. General study findings and limits: Naive CXCR3-positive cells had TRB CDR3s more hydrophobic than those of CXCR3-negative naive cells.

cDNA libraries for TRB were generated by 5' RACE incorporating UMI labels. With the 5' RACE reads reprocessed, TCRdb shows one record per CDR3 protein and no DNA. The sample has approximately 130,000 distinct CDR3 sequences. On this clonotype: No antigen is known for it.

Sequencing was performed on naive CXCR3+ CD8+ T cells from blood. Noted subset: CD45RO-CCR7+CD27+CD95- naive CD8+ T cells expressing CXCR3 (TNR3+). This sequence was found in a human donor in good health. Some clones in this sample may be carry-over from other donors' samples. The chain links TRBV12-3 or TRBV12-4 to TRBJ2-5; lacking DNA, the TRBD2 call made by TCRdb goes unchecked. CDR3 loop: CASWGAGGQETQYF.